The 4 T cell receptor beta chains presented below share a single source sample, sequenced in a study of T cells after posttransplantation cyclophosphamide. The method was immunoSEQ multiplex PCR; TCRdb's version includes in-frame clones alone and lacks a portion of them. The sample gives fewer than 5,000 clones, roughly 80% of which show up once; about 17% is in the top ten. Cyclophosphamide on days +3 and +4 followed busulfan-fludarabine conditioning and a marrow graft. Sequencing was performed on PBMCs, taken 86 days after allogeneic stem cell transplant with posttransplant cyclophosphamide. Receptor source: a male patient aged 45-60 years who received an allogeneic stem cell transplant from an unrelated donor, was CMV-positive, and had acute GVHD only. Part of the T cell pool may stem from the graft donor.

The CDR3 DNA follows: TGTGCCAGCAGTTTCGAGAGGGCGGTCACTGAAGCTTTCTTT. Protein: CASSFERAVTEAFF. The chain carries TRBV28 and TRBJ1-1, with D unclear. V lost 3 bases to trimming and J lost 4 bases, with 12 bases between them. The V gene's germline CDR1 is MDHEN and CDR2 SYDVKM. The CDR3 loop spans 14 amino acids. Combining the CDR3 with reference TRBV28 and TRBJ1-1 gives the whole variable domain DVKVTQSSRYLVKRTGEKVFLECVQDMDHENMFWYRQDPGLGLRLIYFSYDVKMKEKGDIPEGYSVSREKKERFSLILESASTNQTSMYLCASSFERAVTEAFFGQGTRLTVV.

V and J are TRBV7-9 and TRBJ1-2; 7 positions agree with TRBD1. The germline CDR1 and CDR2 sequences are SEHNR and FQNEAQ (reference sequence). The CDR3 has 16 amino acids. Trimming took 5 bases from V and 5 from J; bases not matched to a gene: 14. The CDR3 sequence is CASSLTEGAGGYGYTF. DNA for the CDR3: TGTGCCAGCAGCCTAACTGAGGGGGCGGGGGGTTATGGCTACACCTTC.

The chain couples TRBV7-9 to TRBJ2-2; D uncertain. The CDR3 loop spans 13 amino acids. The V end lost 6 bases, the J end lost 5 bases, and 10 bases lay between the germline ends. The germline CDR1 and CDR2 sequences are SEHNR and FQNEAQ (reference sequence). CDR3 nucleotide sequence: TGTGCCAGCAGACTTAGGAGAACCGGGGAGCTGTTTTTT. It translates to CASRLRRTGELFF.

V and J are TRBV18 and TRBJ1-2; 7 bases agree with TRBD1. The CDR3 totals 13 residues. Germline V lookup: CDR1 KGHSH, CDR2 LQKENI. J gave up 3 bases and V 5 bases, and 3 bases lay outside the gene matches. CDR3 residues: CASSSGTDYGYTF. CDR3 coding DNA: TGTGCCAGCTCATCAGGGACAGACTATGGCTACACCTTC. The full variable domain, its missing parts supplied by reference TRBV18 and TRBJ1-2, is NAGVMQNPRHLVRRRGQEARLRCSPMKGHSHVYWYRQLPEEGLKFMVYLQKENIIDESGMPKERFSAEFPKEGPSILRIQQVVRGDSAAYFCASSSGTDYGYTFGSGTRLTVV.